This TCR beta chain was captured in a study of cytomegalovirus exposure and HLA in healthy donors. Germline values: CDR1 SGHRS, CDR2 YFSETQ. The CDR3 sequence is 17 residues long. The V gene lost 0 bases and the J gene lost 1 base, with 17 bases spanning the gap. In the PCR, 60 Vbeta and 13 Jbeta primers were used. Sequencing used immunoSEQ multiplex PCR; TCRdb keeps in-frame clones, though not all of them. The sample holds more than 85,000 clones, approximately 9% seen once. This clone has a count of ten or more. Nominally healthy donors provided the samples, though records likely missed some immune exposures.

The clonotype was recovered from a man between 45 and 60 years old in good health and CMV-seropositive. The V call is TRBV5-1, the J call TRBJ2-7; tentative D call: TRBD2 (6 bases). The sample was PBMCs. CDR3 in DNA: TGCGCCAGCAGCTTGGCCCCCGGGACCCGGGGGTCCTACGAGCAGTACTTC. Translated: CASSLAPGTRGSYEQYF.